The 32 T cell receptor beta chains reported below all come from one sample, sequenced in a study of blood T cell repertoires in COVID-19. Here immunoSEQ multiplex PCR was the method, and the copy in TCRdb shows in-frame clones only, minus some. Of 400,000 to 450,000 clones listed, about nine tenths are singletons. The sequencing sample was made of PBMCs or T cells enriched from blood (not recorded which). The origin of the receptors is a young man who had recovered from COVID-19.

The chain joins TRBV5-1 to TRBJ2-6, with 7 bases fitting TRBD2. The length of the CDR3 is 16 residues. Unmatched junction bases numbered 7, after V lost 3 bases and J lost 4 bases. Germline lookup yields CDR1 SGHRS and CDR2 YFSETQ. The CDR3: CASSSAGEAGANVLTF. The CDR3 bases are TGCGCCAGCAGCTCCGCGGGGGAGGCCGGGGCCAACGTCCTGACTTTC.

This chain joins TRBV5-1 and TRBJ2-5; possible D gene TRBD1, 5 bases. This CDR3 has 14 residues. Germline CDR1 and CDR2: SGHRS and YFSETQ. Between the trimmed V and J ends, which lost 2 bases and 2 bases, there was a span of 10 bases. The CDR3 spells CASSFGHRQETQYF. The CDR3 DNA is TGCGCCAGCAGCTTCGGACACAGGCAAGAGACCCAGTACTTC. The full variable domain, its missing parts supplied by reference TRBV5-1 and TRBJ2-5, is KAGVTQTPRYLIKTRGQQVTLSCSPISGHRSVSWYQQTPGQGLQFLFEYFSETQRNKGNFPGRFSGRQFSNSRSEMNVSTLELGDSALYLCASSFGHRQETQYFGPGTRLLVL.

V is TRBV2 and J is TRBJ1-3; 9 nucleotides agree with TRBD1. Germline values: CDR1 SNHLY, CDR2 FYNNEI. CDR3 size: 15 residues. After removal of 5 bases from V and 3 bases from J, the junction contained 5 bases not matched to a gene. CDR3 DNA: TGTGCCAGCAGTAGACAGGGGGTCTTTGGAAACACCATATATTTT. Its protein is CASSRQGVFGNTIYF.

The chain employs TRBV11-2 and TRBJ1-6; no clear D. V gave up 6 bases and J gave up 0 bases, with 12 bases separating them. CDR1 is SGHAT, CDR2 FQNNGV, per germline. This CDR3 is 16 amino acids long. The CDR3 DNA reads as TGTGCCAGCAGGTTGACCCGGAGCTCCTATAATTCACCCCTCCACTTT. This sequence encodes CASRLTRSSYNSPLHF. Full variable domain (rest looked up from reference TRBV11-2 and TRBJ1-6): EAGVAQSPRYKIIEKRQSVAFWCNPISGHATLYWYQQILGQGPKLLIQFQNNGVVDDSQLPKDRFSAERLKGVDSTLKIQPAKLEDSAVYLCASRLTRSSYNSPLHFGNGTRLTVT.

The V gene is TRBV11-3, the J gene TRBJ1-1; possible D gene TRBD1, 6 bases. The CDR3 totals 15 residues. CDR1 and CDR2 (germline): SGHNT, YENEEA. The germline V and J ends were trimmed by 8 bases and 2 bases, with 18 bases remaining between them. CDR3 region: CASRQVFLANTEAFF. CDR3 DNA sequence: TGTGCCAGCCGACAGGTCTTCCTTGCAAACACTGAAGCTTTCTTT.

This chain connects TRBV9 to TRBJ1-1, with D unresolved. V dropped 4 bases and J dropped 1 base, with 11 bases sitting between them. The germline V gene encodes CDR1 SGDLS and CDR2 YYNGEE. This CDR3 region has 14 residues. The DNA of the CDR3 is TGTGCCAGCAGCTTAACGACAAGGAACACTGAAGCTTTCTTT. Translated: CASSLTTRNTEAFF.

V is TRBV11-2 and J is TRBJ1-1, with TRBD1 matching over 7 bases. The CDR3 loop spans 14 amino acids. CDR1 and CDR2 (germline): SGHAT, FQNNGV. V lost 5 bases to trimming and J lost 6 bases; unmatched junction nucleotides: 9. This chain's CDR3 is CASSLQGNGAEAFF. CDR3 nucleotide sequence: TGTGCCAGCAGCCTACAGGGGAATGGGGCTGAAGCTTTCTTT.

This clone was seen just once. V usage is TRBV18 and J usage is TRBJ1-2; possibly TRBD1 for D (6 bases). Trimming removed 8 bases from V and 4 bases from J, with 17 bases in between. The CDR3 consists of 14 residues. In germline, CDR1 is KGHSH, CDR2 LQKENI. The CDR3 loop is CASQGVQGGYGYTF. Written as DNA, the CDR3 is TGTGCCAGCCAAGGGGTACAGGGTGGCTATGGCTACACCTTC.

The rearrangement links TRBV19 to TRBJ1-1, with D perhaps TRBD1 (5 bases). Germline V lookup: CDR1 LNHDA, CDR2 SQIVND (reference sequence). Between the trimmed V and J ends, which lost 7 bases and 1 base, there was a span of 7 bases. The CDR3 totals 12 residues. The CDR3 DNA reads as TGTGCCAGTAAAGACAGGAACACTGAAGCTTTCTTT. This translates into CASKDRNTEAFF. Together with reference TRBV19 and TRBJ1-1, the CDR3 gives the full variable domain: DGGITQSPKYLFRKEGQNVTLSCEQNLNHDAMYWYRQDPGQGLRLIYYSQIVNDFQKGDIAEGYSVSREKKESFPLTVTSAQKNPTAFYLCASKDRNTEAFFGQGTRLTVV.

The rearrangement links TRBV5-5 to TRBJ1-1; 11 positions match TRBD1. The CDR3 is made up of 14 amino acids. V lost 4 bases and J lost 6; bases outside the gene matches: 5. Germline V gene lookup returns CDR1 SGHKS and CDR2 YYEKEE (reference sequence). CDR3 coding DNA: TGTGCCAGCAGCAGGACAGGGGGCGCGGCTGAAGCTTTCTTT. As protein: CASSRTGGAAEAFF.

The rearrangement joins TRBV25-1 to TRBJ2-3; D might be TRBD2 (6 bases). The CDR3 is 16 residues long. CDR1 is MGHDK, CDR2 SYGVNS, per germline. V dropped 6 bases and J dropped 2 bases, with 18 bases sitting between them. CDR3 loop: CASSLGGAKLTDTQYF. CDR3 sequence (DNA): TGTGCCAGCAGCCTTGGAGGGGCCAAACTCACAGATACGCAGTATTTT.

The genes are TRBV11-1 and TRBJ1-1; maybe TRBD1 (5 bases). The CDR3 has 14 amino acids. CDR1 is SGHAT, CDR2 FQDESV, per germline (reference sequence). V lost 3 bases and J 6 bases, leaving 14 bases between the germline ends. CDR3 nucleotides: TGTGCCAGCAGCTTGATGACGGGAGGGGCTGAAGCTTTCTTT. Translated, it gives CASSLMTGGAEAFF.

Remarks on this clone: The junction and the germline gene differ at one end; a read error may be behind it. This chain links TRBV6-1 with TRBJ1-2, with 10 nucleotides matching TRBD1. Germline V CDR1 and CDR2: MNHNS, SASEGT. The CDR3 sequence is 13 residues long. CDR3: CASSESGRTGGLF. The CDR3 nucleotides read TGTGCCAGCAGTGAAAGTGGGCGGACAGGGGGTCTCTTC.

The table lists this clone with a few counts. The chain uses TRBV28 and TRBJ2-7; 7 bases align to TRBD1. This CDR3 is built from 13 residues. The V gene end was trimmed by 5 bases and the J gene end by 6 bases; junction bases not matched to a gene: 7. Germline CDR1 reads MDHEN; CDR2 reads SYDVKM. The CDR3 is CASSRQGRGEQYF. The CDR3 DNA follows: TGTGCCAGCAGTCGACAGGGAAGAGGCGAGCAGTACTTC.

The chain links TRBV9 to TRBJ1-2; no clear D. The CDR3 loop spans 14 amino acids. The ends were cut back, 2 bases at V and 3 bases at J, with 11 bases in the middle. Germline lookup yields CDR1 SGDLS and CDR2 YYNGEE. Here the CDR3 reads CASSVHQADYGYTF. The CDR3 DNA sequence: TGTGCCAGCAGCGTCCATCAGGCCGACTATGGCTACACCTTC. Filled out from reference TRBV9 and TRBJ1-2, the complete variable domain reads DSGVTQTPKHLITATGQRVTLRCSPRSGDLSVYWYQQSLDQGLQFLIQYYNGEERAKGNILERFSAQQFPDLHSELNLSSLELGDSALYFCASSVHQADYGYTFGSGTRLTVV.

The V and J genes are TRBV10-3 and TRBJ1-3; TRBD1 is a possible D gene (5 bases). Germline-derived CDR1 and CDR2 are ENHRY and SYGVKD. CDR3 size: 14 residues. Trimming pared 9 bases from V and 0 bases from J, leaving 12 bases between. The CDR3 DNA is TGTGCCATAGGGGAGGGGACCTCTGGAAACACCATATATTTT. Protein product: CAIGEGTSGNTIYF.

This chain connects TRBV30 to TRBJ1-1; D is unresolved. This CDR3 spans 14 amino acids. Germline V lookup: CDR1 GTSNPN, CDR2 SVGIG (reference sequence). V lost 3 bases, J lost 1 base, and 12 bases lay in between. The CDR3 DNA follows: TGTGCCTGGAGCGGAGGACGGGGGAACACTGAAGCTTTCTTT. Protein: CAWSGGRGNTEAFF.

This clone was seen more than once but under ten times. The V call is TRBV5-1, the J call TRBJ1-1; D is uncertain. The CDR3 sequence is 17 residues long. V was shortened by 0 bases and J by 0 bases, with 15 bases between the two germline ends. Germline V gene lookup returns CDR1 SGHRS and CDR2 YFSETQ. CDR3 residues: CASSLGADGGVNTEAFF. CDR3 bases: TGCGCCAGCAGCTTGGGGGCGGACGGAGGCGTGAACACTGAAGCTTTCTTT.

CDR3: CASSSPGQAGVLSYGYTF. The CDR3 nucleotides are TGCGCCAGCAGCTCCCCGGGACAGGCGGGTGTCCTTTCCTATGGCTACACCTTC. The rearrangement links TRBV5-1 to TRBJ1-2, with 8 bases matching TRBD1. Unmatched junction bases numbered 17, after V lost 3 bases and J lost 4 bases. CDR3 length: 18 amino acids. Germline CDR1 SGHRS, CDR2 YFSETQ.

The chain joins TRBV18 to TRBJ1-1; D unclear. Germline V lookup: CDR1 KGHSH, CDR2 LQKENI. V lost 0 bases, J lost 1 base, and 15 bases lay in between. This CDR3 has 17 amino acids. CDR3: CASSPPSQLGWNTEAFF. The CDR3 nucleotides read TGTGCCAGCTCACCACCTAGTCAGCTAGGTTGGAACACTGAAGCTTTCTTT. The full variable domain, its missing parts supplied by reference TRBV18 and TRBJ1-1, is NAGVMQNPRHLVRRRGQEARLRCSPMKGHSHVYWYRQLPEEGLKFMVYLQKENIIDESGMPKERFSAEFPKEGPSILRIQQVVRGDSAAYFCASSPPSQLGWNTEAFFGQGTRLTVV.

The chain links TRBV7-9 to TRBJ1-6; maybe TRBD1 (6 bases). The germline V gene encodes CDR1 SEHNR and CDR2 FQNEAQ (reference sequence). Trimming removed 6 bases from V and 7 bases from J, with 13 bases in between. This CDR3 is 14 amino acids long. The CDR3: CASRGPGENSPLHF. The CDR3 DNA reads TGTGCCAGCAGAGGGCCAGGGGAGAATTCACCCCTCCACTTT.

The chain couples TRBV27 to TRBJ1-2; D perhaps matches TRBD1 (6 bases). V dropped 3 bases and J dropped 1 base, with 9 bases sitting between them. CDR1 and CDR2 from the germline V gene are MNHEY and SMNVEV (reference sequence). The CDR3 spans 14 residues. The CDR3 bases are TGTGCCAGCAGTTTGGACAGTTTTAACTATGGCTACACCTTC. Translating it yields CASSLDSFNYGYTF.

J is TRBJ2-7 and V is TRBV4-1, with TRBD1 identical over 8 bases. The CDR3 runs to 15 residues. Trimming removed 3 bases from V and 7 bases from J; junction bases left unmatched: 11. Per germline, CDR1 MGHRA and CDR2 YSYEKL. The CDR3 coding sequence is TGCGCCAGCAGCCAGTCAGGGACAGGCCGACAGGAGCAGTACTTC. Translation gives CASSQSGTGRQEQYF.

The V and J genes are TRBV4-1 and TRBJ1-1, with 9 bases that match TRBD1. The CDR3 sequence is 17 residues long. From germline, CDR1 is MGHRA and CDR2 YSYEKL. Trimming removed 4 bases from V and 0 bases from J; junction bases left unmatched: 9. In DNA form, the CDR3 reads TGCGCCAGCAGCCCTAGGACAGGGGAGACGGTGAACACTGAAGCTTTCTTT. Encoded protein: CASSPRTGETVNTEAFF.

The V and J genes are TRBV29-1 and TRBJ1-5; 7 bases line up with TRBD1. CDR3 length: 13 amino acids. Germline-derived CDR1 and CDR2 are SQVTM and ANQGSEA. Trimming removed 6 bases from V and 5 bases from J; junction bases left unmatched: 7. Written as DNA, the CDR3 is TGCAGCGTGCGAAACCAGGGGGATCAGCCCCAGCATTTT. Translating it yields CSVRNQGDQPQHF.

The rearrangement links TRBV23-1 to TRBJ2-5, with D tentatively TRBD1 (6 bases). TRBV23-1 is an ORF, with its function uncertain. Trimming stripped 7 bases from V and 5 bases from J, with 23 bases between. This CDR3 is built from 16 residues. The CDR3 DNA follows: TGCGCCAGCAACGGCTGGGGGCACAACGATAGGGAGACCCAGTACTTC. Protein product: CASNGWGHNDRETQYF.

The V and J genes are TRBV18 and TRBJ1-3; D is undetermined. The CDR3 has 15 amino acids. Germline V gene sequence: CDR1 KGHSH, CDR2 LQKENI. Trimming removed 5 bases at V and 0 bases at J, with 11 bases between. The CDR3 DNA is TGTGCCAGCTCATTCGCTGAGAGCTCTGGAAACACCATATATTTT. It is translated as CASSFAESSGNTIYF.

The CDR3 reads CASSQRGLATEAFF. The CDR3 DNA is TGTGCCAGCAGCCAGAGGGGACTGGCAACTGAAGCTTTCTTT. The chain joins TRBV3-1 (or the pseudogene TRBV3-2) to TRBJ1-1; possible D gene TRBD1, 5 bases. There are 14 residues in the CDR3. V gave up 3 bases and J gave up 5 bases, with 13 bases separating them. CDR1 LGHDT and CDR2 YNNKEL come from the germline V gene (reference sequence).

The chain recombines TRBV12-5 with TRBJ1-3, with TRBD1 identical over 7 bases. Trimming removed 2 bases from V and 3 bases from J; junction bases left unmatched: 7. CDR3 length equals 16 residues. Germline CDR1 LGHNT, CDR2 FRNRAP. CDR3 residues: CASGLTGDMDGNTIYF. The CDR3 coding sequence is TGTGCTAGTGGTTTGACAGGGGACATGGATGGAAACACCATATATTTT.

The V and J genes are TRBV11-2 and TRBJ2-1; D unresolved. Germline V gene sequence: CDR1 SGHAT, CDR2 FQNNGV. The CDR3 is made up of 14 amino acids. V lost 2 bases to trimming and J lost 4 bases, with 9 bases between them. The CDR3 loop reads CASSLRSGYNEQFF. The CDR3 region has the DNA TGTGCCAGCAGCTTAAGATCCGGGTACAATGAGCAGTTCTTC.

V and J are TRBV30 and TRBJ1-6, with 10 positions matching TRBD1. CDR1 is GTSNPN and CDR2 is SVGIG in the germline V gene (reference sequence). The CDR3 has 14 amino acids. V shed 3 bases and J 10 bases; nucleotides not matched to a gene: 6. The CDR3 region is CAWRTGTGVSPLHF. CDR3 nucleotides: TGTGCCTGGAGGACCGGGACAGGGGTCTCACCCCTCCACTTT. The full variable domain, completed using reference TRBV30 and TRBJ1-6, is SQTIHQWPATLVQPVGSPLSLECTVEGTSNPNLYWYRQAAGRGLQLLFYSVGIGQISSEVPQNLSASRPQDRQFILSSKKLLLSDSGFYLCAWRTGTGVSPLHFGNGTRLTVT.

The rearrangement links TRBV19 to TRBJ2-3, with 8 nucleotides matching TRBD1. Germline values: CDR1 LNHDA, CDR2 SQIVND (reference sequence). The CDR3 has 15 residues. Trimming removed 5 bases from V and 1 base from J; junction bases left unmatched: 5. The CDR3 DNA follows: TGTGCCAGTAGTGTGGCGGACAGGGGCACAGATACGCAGTATTTT. This sequence encodes CASSVADRGTDTQYF.